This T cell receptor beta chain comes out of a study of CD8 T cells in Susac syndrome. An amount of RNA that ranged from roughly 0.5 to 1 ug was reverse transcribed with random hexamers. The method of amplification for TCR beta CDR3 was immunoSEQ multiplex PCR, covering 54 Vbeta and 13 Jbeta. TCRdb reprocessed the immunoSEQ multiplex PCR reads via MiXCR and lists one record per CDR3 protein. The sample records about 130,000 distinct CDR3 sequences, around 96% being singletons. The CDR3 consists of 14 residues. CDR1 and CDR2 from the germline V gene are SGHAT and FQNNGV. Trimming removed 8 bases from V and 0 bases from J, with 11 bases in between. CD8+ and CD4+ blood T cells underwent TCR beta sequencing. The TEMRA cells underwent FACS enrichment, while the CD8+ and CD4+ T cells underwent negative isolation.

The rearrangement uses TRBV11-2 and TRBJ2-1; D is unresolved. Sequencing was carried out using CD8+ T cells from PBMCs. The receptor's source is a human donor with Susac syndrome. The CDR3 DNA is TGTGCCAGCGCACCTTGGAGCTCCTACAATGAGCAGTTCTTC. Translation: CASAPWSSYNEQFF.